A single sample is the source of the 8 T cell receptor beta chains below, sequenced in a study of shared clonotypes between healthy human individuals. TCRdb keeps only in-frame clones here, not all; method: immunoSEQ multiplex PCR. The sample lists approximately 350,000 clones, roughly 70% occurring once. The specimen was memory CD4+ T cells sorted from blood. Subset meaning: CD45RA-negative fraction. These receptors originate from a man younger than 40 in good health.

The gene calls are TRBV5-1 and TRBJ1-2, with D tentatively TRBD1 (5 bases). Germline V gives CDR1 SGHRS, CDR2 YFSETQ. Trimming took off 1 base at V and 6 bases at J, with 10 bases between the two ends. The length of the CDR3 is 13 residues. The CDR3, as DNA: TGCGCCAGCAGCTTGCGGGGGAAGAATGGCTACACCTTC. This encodes CASSLRGKNGYTF.

The chain uses TRBV11-2 and TRBJ2-7, with unresolved D. Trimming took 4 bases from V and 7 from J, leaving 23 bases between them. This CDR3 is 16 amino acids long. Looked up from germline, CDR1 is SGHAT and CDR2 is FQNNGV. The CDR3 sequence is CASSSLRAVTLREQYF. The CDR3 coding sequence is TGTGCCAGCAGCTCCCTCCGTGCAGTGACTCTTAGGGAGCAGTACTTC.

The V call is TRBV7-3, the J call TRBJ1-2; TRBD1 is a possible D gene (6 bases). The CDR3 sequence is 15 residues long. Germline V gene data show CDR1 as SGHTA and CDR2 as FQGTGA. Trimming left V 1 base short and J 7 bases short, with 16 bases between. CDR3 nucleotide sequence: TGTGCCAGCAGCTTAAGCAGGGGAGCTCTTTCTGGCTACACCTTC. Translating gives CASSLSRGALSGYTF.

The chain uses TRBV25-1 and TRBJ2-7; D might be TRBD1 (5 bases). This CDR3 is built from 14 residues. The V gene's germline CDR1 is MGHDK and CDR2 SYGVNS. V dropped 2 bases and J dropped 2 bases, with 10 bases sitting between them. CDR3 loop: CASSEADKTYEQYF. In nucleotides, the CDR3 is TGTGCCAGCAGTGAAGCGGACAAGACCTACGAGCAGTACTTC.

The chain couples TRBV4-1 to TRBJ2-7, with D possibly matching TRBD1 (6 bases). The CDR3 spans 17 residues. CDR1 is MGHRA and CDR2 is YSYEKL in the germline V gene. Trimming pared 4 bases from V and 4 bases from J, leaving 23 bases between. In nucleotides, the CDR3 is TGCGCCAGCAGCCCCCTCAACCCAGGGGCAGAGGGATACGAGCAGTACTTC. The encoded protein is CASSPLNPGAEGYEQYF.

This clone was seen just once. This chain links TRBV10-3 with TRBJ2-2; D remains unclear. Per the germline V gene, CDR1 is ENHRY and CDR2 is SYGVKD. The CDR3 is made up of 13 amino acids. V was shortened by 4 bases and J by 0 bases, with 3 bases between the two germline ends. The CDR3 is CAISGTNTGELFF. The CDR3, as DNA: TGTGCCATCAGTGGAACGAACACCGGGGAGCTGTTTTTT.

The rearrangement links TRBV2 to TRBJ2-7; 8 bases are shared with TRBD2. J was trimmed by 7 bases and V by 5 bases; bases with no gene match: 4. The CDR3 extends over 12 amino acids. CDR1 and CDR2 from the germline V gene are SNHLY and FYNNEI. The CDR3 DNA reads TGTGCCAGCAGTCGGACTAGCACAGAGCAGTACTTC. Its protein product is CASSRTSTEQYF.

The rearrangement joins TRBV6-6 to TRBJ1-1; D unclear. V lost 6 bases and J lost 4, with 12 bases in between. This CDR3 region has 13 residues. Per germline, CDR1 MNHNY and CDR2 SVGAGI (reference sequence). The CDR3 sequence: CASSALIITEAFF. The CDR3 DNA reads as TGTGCCAGCAGCGCCCTCATTATCACTGAAGCTTTCTTT.